This TCR beta chain was sequenced during a study of cytomegalovirus exposure and HLA in healthy donors. Whole-study context: Prior work identified 95 million to 120 million unique TCR beta sequences in around 170 million T cells. Falling in the Caucasian-associated ancestry cluster were roughly 86% of under 500 genotyped donors.

Germline lookup yields CDR1 MGHRA and CDR2 YSYEKL. The length of the CDR3 is 15 residues. V lost 2 bases and J lost 7; bases outside the gene matches: 9. Amplification used 60 Vbeta primers and 13 Jbeta primers. Original processing methods: The count from a later analysis was 70 million to 85 million unique TCR beta chains, about 10 million of them shared. Here immunoSEQ multiplex PCR was the method, and the copy in TCRdb shows in-frame clones only, minus some. That table gives V, J and clone size, and the DNA gave D and trimming. The repertoire includes approximately 150,000 clones, approximately 80% of them detected once, and approximately 6.7% sits in the top ten. This clone was counted a few times.

Sequenced sample: PBMCs. The sequence derives from a man aged 30 to 45 in good health and CMV-seropositive. The chain carries TRBV4-1 and TRBJ1-1, with 8 bases aligning to TRBD1. The CDR3 protein is CASSQLLDRDIEAFF. As DNA, the CDR3 is TGCGCCAGCAGCCAATTGCTGGACAGGGATATTGAAGCTTTCTTT.